These T cell receptor beta chains were read from a single sample in a study of blood T cell repertoires in COVID-19. This table comes from immunoSEQ multiplex PCR, and its TCRdb copy is limited to in-frame clones, with some not included. In the table there are a few hundred thousand clones, around 86% of which are singletons. The specimen was peripheral blood. These receptors all come from a man in his fifties or sixties with acute or convalescent COVID-19. The CDR3 runs from the conserved cysteine through the conserved F or W. D genes are given only for firm matches. Where a row states a size, it is once, few, many or the class of an expanded clone; other rows omit it.

V gene	D gene	clone size	J gene	CDR3 DNA	CDR3 protein
TRBV29-1	TRBD1	NA	TRBJ1-4	TGCAGCATCTCGGGACAGTTTCTTAATGAAAAACTGTTTTTT	CSISGQFLNEKLFF
TRBV7-2	TRBD2	NA	TRBJ2-4	TGTGCCAGCAGCTTAGGGTCTGGCGGGGGGGCCTCAAACATTCAGTACTTC	CASSLGSGGGASNIQYF
TRBV6-1	NA	NA	TRBJ1-6	TGTGCCAGCAGTGAAGCGGGCCCACTCTCCTATAATTCACCCCTCCACTTT	CASSEAGPLSYNSPLHF
TRBV5-1	NA	few	TRBJ1-6	TGCGCCAGCAGGGACCTATCGGAGGGAATGTATTCACCCCTCCACTTT	CASRDLSEGMYSPLHF
TRBV5-4	NA	NA	TRBJ2-7	TGTGCCAGCCGGGGGGCAGGGGAAAATAACGAGCAGTACTTC	CASRGAGENNEQYF
TRBV7-3	NA	NA	TRBJ1-1	TGTGCCAGCAGTCTCGACAGGACCGTGCCTGCTTTCTTT	CASSLDRTVPAFF
TRBV4-3	TRBD2	NA	TRBJ2-2	TGCGCCAGCAGCCAAGGTCCGGGACTAGCAGACACCGGGGAGCTGTTTTTT	CASSQGPGLADTGELFF
TRBV19	TRBD1	few	TRBJ1-5	TGTGCCAGTAGTATAGAGGGCGGACAGGGCAATCAGCCCCAGCATTTT	CASSIEGGQGNQPQHF
TRBV27	TRBD1	NA	TRBJ2-7	TGTGCCAGCAGTTTATCTAGTGGGACAGGGGCGCAGTACTTC	CASSLSSGTGAQYF
TRBV19	NA	NA	TRBJ1-4	TGTGCCAGTAGTACAATGAGTGCAACTAATGAAAAACTGTTTTTT	CASSTMSATNEKLFF
TRBV4-2	TRBD2	once	TRBJ2-5	TGTGCCAGCAGCCAAGTATGGACTAGCGGGGGGGCCCAGGAGACCCAGTACTTC	CASSQVWTSGGAQETQYF
TRBV7-2	TRBD2	NA	TRBJ2-5	TGTGCCAGCAGCGCACGACTAGCGGGGTGGGAGACCCAGTACTTC	CASSARLAGWETQYF
TRBV11-2	TRBD1	NA	TRBJ1-1	TGTGCCAGCAGCCGAACCGGGACAGGGATAGTATTGGGTGAAGCTTTCTTT	CASSRTGTGIVLGEAFF
TRBV9	NA	NA	TRBJ2-5	TGTGCCAGCAGCGTAGTGGGGTCTTCTGGGGGCGTGGAGACCCAGTACTTC	CASSVVGSSGGVETQYF
TRBV19	NA	NA	TRBJ1-5	TGTGCCAGTAGTATGGCCGGGACATCAACAATCTGGGGCAATCAGCCCCAGCATTTT	CASSMAGTSTIWGNQPQHF
TRBV7-2	TRBD2	once	TRBJ2-3	TGTGCCAGCAGCTCGGGACTAGCGGTAGCAGATACGCAGTATTTT	CASSSGLAVADTQYF
TRBV7-8	TRBD2	NA	TRBJ2-7	TGTGCCAGCAGCTTACGCGGGGGGAGCTCCTACGAGCAGTACTTC	CASSLRGGSSYEQYF
TRBV5-4	TRBD1	few	TRBJ2-7	TGTGCCAGCAGCTTACCCGGGACAGGGTACGAGCAGTACTTC	CASSLPGTGYEQYF
TRBV9	TRBD1	NA	TRBJ2-3	TGTGCCAGCAGCCCAAGACAGGGCCTGGATACGCAGTATTTT	CASSPRQGLDTQYF
TRBV18	NA	NA	TRBJ2-5	TGTGCCAGCTCACCACTACAGTCCGCAGGGGAGACCCAGTACTTC	CASSPLQSAGETQYF
TRBV19	TRBD1	NA	TRBJ2-7	TGTGCCAGTAGAATATCCCCCACAGGGGATGTCTACGAGCAGTACTTC	CASRISPTGDVYEQYF
TRBV27	NA	NA	TRBJ2-7	TGTGCCAGCAGCCTTACAGGGTGGGGCGAGCAGTACTTC	CASSLTGWGEQYF
TRBV11-3	NA	NA	TRBJ2-5	TGTGCCAGCAGCTTTATGGGCCGGGAGACCCAGTACTTC	CASSFMGRETQYF
TRBV2	TRBD1	NA	TRBJ1-1	TGTGCCAGCAGTGACACGCGGACAGGGTCTGAAGCTTTCTTT	CASSDTRTGSEAFF
TRBV3-1/TRBV3-2	NA	NA	TRBJ2-6	TGTGCCAGCTCTCTCCGCTCTGGGGCCAACGTCCTGACTTTC	CASSLRSGANVLTF
TRBV5-1	TRBD1	NA	TRBJ1-1	TGCGCCAGCAGCCCTCCCGGGACAGGCACTGAAGCTTTCTTT	CASSPPGTGTEAFF
TRBV6-6	TRBD1	NA	TRBJ1-1	TGTGCCAGCAGGGGACAGGGGAGGGCCACTGAAGCTTTCTTT	CASRGQGRATEAFF
TRBV24-1	NA	NA	TRBJ2-5	TGTGCCACCATTTCCCTAGACAGCTCAGGGGAGACCCAGTACTTC	CATISLDSSGETQYF
TRBV7-2	NA	once	TRBJ1-1	TGTGCCAGCAGCTTATGGGGCAGGGTGAACACTGAAGCTTTCTTT	CASSLWGRVNTEAFF
TRBV5-1	NA	NA	TRBJ1-3	TGCGCCAGCAGCTTGGACAGGGAGTCTGAAAACACCATATATTTT	CASSLDRESENTIYF
TRBV9	NA	NA	TRBJ1-5	TGTGCCAGCAGCGTAGAGGGAGATAGCAATCAGCCCCAGCATTTT	CASSVEGDSNQPQHF
TRBV2	NA	NA	TRBJ1-6	TGTGCCAGCGGAGACAGGAACGATAATTCACCCCTCCACTTT	CASGDRNDNSPLHF
TRBV5-1	NA	NA	TRBJ1-2	TGCGCCAGCAGCTTGGCAGTCAGGGATTATGGCTACACCTTC	CASSLAVRDYGYTF
TRBV29-1	TRBD1	NA	TRBJ1-1	TGCAGCGGACAGGGTGGAGGATTCATAGCTTTCTTT	CSGQGGGFIAFF
TRBV4-2	TRBD1	few	TRBJ1-2	TGTGCCAGCAGCCAAGGGACAGGGGGATTCCGTGGCTACACCTTC	CASSQGTGGFRGYTF
TRBV5-4	TRBD2	NA	TRBJ2-5	TGTGCCAGCAGCTTCCGGGGGGGCCGGGAGACCCAGTACTTC	CASSFRGGRETQYF
TRBV27	NA	few	TRBJ2-7	TGTGCCAGCAGTTTAAGCGGTCTCCTCCTCTACGAGCAGTACTTC	CASSLSGLLLYEQYF
TRBV21-1	NA	once	TRBJ2-6	TGTGCCAGCAGCGGACACGGGGGGCCGCTTACTCATTTCTCTGGGGCCAACGTCCTGACTTTC	CASSGHGGPLTHFSGANVLTF